This T cell receptor beta chain was recorded in a study of cytomegalovirus exposure and HLA in healthy donors. Primers: 60 Vbeta forward and 13 Jbeta reverse. Profiled with immunoSEQ multiplex PCR; TCRdb holds only in-frame clones, not every one. The sample has 75,000 to 90,000 clones. Comments on this clone: Its antigen is not known.

Study results and caveats: Prior analysis indicated that the majority of TCR beta V segments exhibited productivity approximately 87% or approximately 30% of the time. Researchers reported in a later analysis that a missense DCLRE1C variant was tied to TCR beta V- and J-gene trimming. In a later analysis, several top co-occurrence clusters appeared linked to parvovirus B19, influenza, CMV and Epstein-Barr virus. In presence/absence analyses, roughly uniform sequencing depth across donors was assumed.

The CDR3 totals 15 residues. J was trimmed by 2 bases and V by 6 bases; bases with no gene match: 6. Germline V lookup: CDR1 MDHEN, CDR2 SYDVKM. The V gene is TRBV28, the J gene TRBJ2-2, with 7 bases matching TRBD2. The sequence was obtained from a woman aged 55-70 years in good health and CMV-seronegative. Sequenced material: PBMCs. This CDR3 is CASSPPGGNTGELFF. The CDR3, as DNA: TGTGCCAGCAGCCCCCCGGGGGGAAACACCGGGGAGCTGTTTTTT.